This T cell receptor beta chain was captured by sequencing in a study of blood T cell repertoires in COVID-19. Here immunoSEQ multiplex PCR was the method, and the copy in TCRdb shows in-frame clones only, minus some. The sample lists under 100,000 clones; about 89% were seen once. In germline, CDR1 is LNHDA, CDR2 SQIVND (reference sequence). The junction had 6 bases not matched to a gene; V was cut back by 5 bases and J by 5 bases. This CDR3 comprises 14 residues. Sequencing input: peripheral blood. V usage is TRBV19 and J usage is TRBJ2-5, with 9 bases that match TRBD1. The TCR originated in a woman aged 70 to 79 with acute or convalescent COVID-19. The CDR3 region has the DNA TGTGCCAGTAGTGTCACAGGGGGCAAGGAGACCCAGTACTTC. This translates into CASSVTGGKETQYF.